Below are 7 T cell receptor beta chains sequenced from a single sample in a study of blood T cells in healthy people across ages. The second PCR ran roughly 7 to 12 cycles with a sample-barcoded 5' primer and J-beta primers. Via MiXCR, TCRdb re-called the 5' RACE reads, giving one row per CDR3 protein. Of more than 900,000 distinct CDR3 sequences in the sample, 25% were seen once. These sequences were also reported in another study, on T cells of mothers and their children.

Material: blood. The receptors originated from a girl aged 2-15 years in good health.

The chain is built from TRBV20-1 and TRBJ2-3; TRBD1 agrees at 10 bases. With 6 bases clipped from V and 1 base from J, the junction kept 4 bases outside the gene matches. The CDR3 loop spans 14 amino acids. CDR1 and CDR2 (germline): DFQATT, SNEGSKA (reference sequence). The chain's CDR3 is CSADGTGGTDTQYF. In DNA, the CDR3 is TGCAGTGCGGACGGGACAGGGGGCACAGATACGCAGTATTTT.

The chain employs TRBV20-1 and TRBJ2-1; D possibly corresponds to TRBD2 (6 bases). Looked up from germline, CDR1 is DFQATT and CDR2 is SNEGSKA (reference sequence). The CDR3 is 17 residues long. Trimming removed 0 bases from V and 0 bases from J, with 15 bases in between. The CDR3 DNA reads TGCAGTGCTAGAGATAGCGGAAGCTTTCACTCCTACAATGAGCAGTTCTTC. This codes for CSARDSGSFHSYNEQFF.

This clonotype was counted only a few times. The chain uses TRBV27 and TRBJ2-3; D gene unclear. V lost 1 base and J lost 1, with 9 bases in between. CDR1 and CDR2 from the germline V gene are MNHEY and SMNVEV (reference sequence). CDR3 length: 15 amino acids. CDR3 residues: CASSLFYDGTDTQYF. In DNA, the CDR3 is TGTGCCAGCAGTTTATTTTACGACGGCACAGATACGCAGTATTTT.

This clonotype came up a few times. The rearrangement joins TRBV5-5 to TRBJ2-5; the match to TRBD1 covers 11 bases. The closer fit of TRBJ2-1 to the DNA end suggests the J call may be wrong. Germline V gene sequence: CDR1 SGHKS, CDR2 YYEKEE (reference sequence). The CDR3 consists of 14 residues. The CDR3 bases are TGTGCCAGCAGCGAGGGACAGGGGGGTTTTGAGCAGTTCTTC. It encodes CASSEGQGGFEQFF.

The gene calls are TRBV29-1 and TRBJ2-5; weak D call: TRBD2 (6 bases). Germline-derived CDR1 and CDR2 are SQVTM and ANQGSEA. The CDR3 is made up of 11 amino acids. V was shortened by 5 bases and J by 5 bases, with 9 bases between the two germline ends. CDR3 DNA: TGCAGCGTTAGGGACTTGGAGACCCAGTACTTC. This encodes CSVRDLETQYF.

This clonotype was seen a handful of times. The chain carries TRBV4-1 and TRBJ2-5; D is unresolved. The tail of the sequence fits TRBJ2-1 better, so the J call may be wrong. The V gene's germline CDR1 is MGHRA and CDR2 YSYEKL. The CDR3 sequence is 12 residues long. Written as DNA, the CDR3 is TGCGCCAGCAGCCAAGAGTCACATGAGCAGTTCTTC. It specifies CASSQESHEQFF.

The chain links TRBV3-1 to TRBJ1-2, with TRBD1 identical over 10 bases. The CDR3 extends over 16 amino acids. CDR1 is LGHDT, CDR2 YNNKEL, per germline (reference sequence). Germline trimming cut 0 bases from V and 6 bases from J; bases unmatched to any gene: 7. Here the CDR3 DNA reads TGTGCCAGCAGCCAAGACCCGGGACAGGGGCCGGATGGCTACACCTTC. It specifies CASSQDPGQGPDGYTF. Drawing the rest from reference TRBV3-1 and TRBJ1-2, the complete variable domain is DTAVSQTPKYLVTQMGNDKSIKCEQNLGHDTMYWYKQDSKKFLKIMFSYNNKELIINETVPNRFSPKSPDKAHLNLHINSLELGDSAVYFCASSQDPGQGPDGYTFGSGTRLTVV.